These T cell receptor beta chains were read from a single sample in a study of T cell clones after liver transplantation. The assay was immunoSEQ multiplex PCR, and TCRdb's table has in-frame clones only and misses some. The profile covers some 13,000 clones, with roughly 80% appearing a single time and approximately 33% taken by the ten largest. This material consisted of CD8+ T cells from blood, taken at the 22-month timepoint. These TCRs come from a human patient who received a liver transplant. A share of the T cells may be of graft donor origin. Each CDR3 is given with its conserved first and last residue. The D gene is left open where the match is weak. Some rows have no size entry. The others give once, few or many, or a class for an expanded clone.

j_call d_call clone_size v_call cdr3_aa cdr3_nt
TRBJ2-5 TRBD1 few TRBV9 CASSVGTAQETQYF TGTGCCAGCAGCGTCGGGACAGCTCAAGAGACCCAGTACTTC
TRBJ1-5 - few TRBV7-2 CASSLGLGREAPQHF TGTGCCAGCAGCTTAGGACTGGGCCGAGAGGCGCCCCAGCATTTT
TRBJ1-6 - few TRBV21-1 CASSKAARGWDSPLHF TGTGCCAGCAGCAAAGCGGCCAGGGGCTGGGATTCACCCCTCCACTTT
TRBJ2-2 TRBD2 - TRBV2 CASDGTSSTNTGELFF TGTGCCAGCGATGGGACTAGCAGCACGAACACCGGGGAGCTGTTTTTT
TRBJ2-1 - few TRBV7-3 CASSPNPGLKYNEQFF TGTGCCAGCAGCCCCAATCCGGGACTGAAGTACAATGAGCAGTTCTTC
TRBJ2-7 - - TRBV2 CATKTESYEQYF TGTGCCACCAAGACGGAATCCTACGAGCAGTACTTC
TRBJ2-1 TRBD2 once TRBV6-6 CASSAHTSGGFNEQFF TGTGCCAGCAGTGCCCACACTAGCGGGGGATTCAATGAGCAGTTCTTC
TRBJ2-7 TRBD1 few TRBV18 CASSPESRFRDRYYEQYF TGTGCCAGCTCACCCGAATCTAGGTTCCGGGACAGATACTACGAGCAGTACTTC
TRBJ2-2 TRBD2 - TRBV9 CASNPKREATGELFF TGTGCCAGCAACCCAAAGCGGGAGGCCACCGGGGAGCTGTTTTTT
TRBJ2-3 TRBD2 - TRBV11-3 CASSSTRISGKSDTQYF TGTGCCAGCAGCTCAACTCGGATTAGCGGGAAGTCAGATACGCAGTATTTT
TRBJ2-7 - large TRBV2 CASSPTQGSYEQYF TGTGCCAGCAGCCCCACACAGGGATCCTACGAGCAGTACTTC
TRBJ2-1 - few TRBV19 CASSIPLHSFTYNEQFF TGTGCCAGTAGTATACCCCTGCACTCGTTTACCTACAATGAGCAGTTCTTC
TRBJ2-2 TRBD2 - TRBV28 CASSLLAGEASGELFF TGTGCCAGCAGTCTCCTAGCGGGAGAAGCTTCCGGGGAGCTGTTTTTT
TRBJ1-2 - - TRBV25-1 CASSVRLGQSLYGYTF TGTGCCAGCAGTGTAAGATTAGGGCAGTCCCTCTATGGCTACACCTTC
TRBJ2-3 TRBD2 - TRBV5-6 CASSPGGVRADTQYF TGTGCCAGCAGCCCGGGAGGGGTAAGGGCAGATACGCAGTATTTT
TRBJ2-6 - - TRBV19 CASMEGLNSGANVLTF TGTGCCAGTATGGAGGGTCTAAACTCTGGGGCCAACGTCCTGACTTTC
TRBJ2-1 TRBD2 - TRBV9 CASSVRGDDSEQFF TGTGCCAGCAGCGTACGGGGGGACGACAGTGAGCAGTTCTTC
TRBJ1-4 - - TRBV19 CASSFTAHRDLFF TGTGCCAGTAGTTTCACGGCACACAGGGATCTGTTTTTT
TRBJ1-1 - medium-sized TRBV5-1 CASSLAGTMNTEAFF TGCGCCAGCAGCTTGGCAGGGACCATGAACACTGAAGCTTTCTTT
TRBJ2-7 TRBD1 - TRBV5-1 CASSFVGQGASEQYF TGCGCCAGCAGCTTCGTAGGACAGGGGGCATCCGAGCAGTACTTC
TRBJ2-2 TRBD2 medium-sized TRBV7-3 CASSVGLGGLTGELFF TGTGCCAGCAGCGTAGGACTAGGCGGATTGACCGGGGAGCTGTTTTTT
TRBJ2-7 - - TRBV19 CASSSGVSYEQYF TGTGCCAGTAGTTCAGGGGTATCCTACGAGCAGTACTTC
TRBJ2-2 - - TRBV11-2 CASSSSASGELFF TGTGCCAGCAGCTCCTCCGCTTCGGGGGAGCTGTTTTTT
TRBJ2-4 TRBD1 - TRBV7-9 CASSRDRGAKNIQYF TGTGCCAGCAGCAGAGACAGGGGCGCCAAAAACATTCAGTACTTC
TRBJ2-5 - once TRBV11-2 CASSLAPSETQYF TGTGCCAGCAGCTTAGCCCCCTCCGAGACCCAGTACTTC
TRBJ1-2 - - TRBV5-6 CASSPTGADGYTF TGTGCCAGCAGCCCGACGGGGGCCGATGGCTACACCTTC
TRBJ2-5 TRBD2 few TRBV29-1 CSVGRTGLAAEETQYF TGCAGCGTTGGGAGAACTGGACTAGCGGCTGAAGAGACCCAGTACTTC
TRBJ1-6 - - TRBV14 CASSPGRSPLHF TGTGCCAGCAGCCCCGGTCGGTCACCCCTCCACTTT
TRBJ2-5 TRBD2 few TRBV5-4 CASSLTAGGETQYF TGTGCCAGCAGCTTGACAGCGGGGGGGGAGACCCAGTACTTC
TRBJ2-7 - - TRBV6-1 CASSEGGTDRISYEQYF TGTGCCAGCAGTGAAGGGGGGACGGACCGCATCTCCTACGAGCAGTACTTC
TRBJ2-2 TRBD2 - TRBV5-1 CASSSEREGLNTGELFF TGCGCCAGCAGCTCGGAGCGGGAGGGACTGAACACCGGGGAGCTGTTTTTT
TRBJ2-1 TRBD2 few TRBV11-2 CASSLGGLAANNEQFF TGTGCCAGCAGCTTAGGAGGGCTAGCGGCCAACAATGAGCAGTTCTTC
TRBJ2-3 TRBD2 - TRBV5-4 CASSLRPGLAGPLDTQYF TGTGCCAGCAGCTTGCGTCCGGGACTAGCGGGACCCCTAGATACGCAGTATTTT
TRBJ1-2 - few TRBV5-6 CASTLRGTGYTF TGTGCCAGCACCCTCCGGGGGACTGGCTACACCTTC
TRBJ2-1 TRBD2 - TRBV7-2 CASSLRLAGEGEQFF TGTGCCAGCAGCCTAAGACTAGCGGGAGAGGGTGAGCAGTTCTTC
TRBJ1-5 - - TRBV6-5 CASSYSILGNQPQHF TGTGCCAGCAGTTACTCGATTTTGGGCAATCAGCCCCAGCATTTT
TRBJ1-6 - medium-sized TRBV5-1 CASSLSAEASPLHF TGCGCCAGCAGCTTGTCGGCAGAGGCTTCACCCCTCCACTTT
TRBJ2-7 - once TRBV10-3 CAGGGRGNEQYF TGTGCCGGGGGGGGCCGGGGCAACGAGCAGTACTTC
TRBJ1-6 - few TRBV7-9 CASSQEMGRVDSPLHF TGCGCCAGCAGCCAAGAAATGGGGAGGGTCGATTCACCCCTCCACTTT
TRBJ2-1 - few TRBV4-3 CASSQDLGRDYEQFF TGCGCCAGCAGCCAAGATTTAGGACGTGATTATGAGCAGTTCTTC
TRBJ1-5 - - TRBV2 CASSPRSQPQHF TGTGCCAGCAGCCCCAGGAGTCAGCCCCAGCATTTT
TRBJ2-7 - - TRBV7-9 CASSQSLSHEQYF TGCGCCAGCAGCCAATCTCTATCCCACGAGCAGTACTTC
TRBJ2-5 - - TRBV7-6 CASETEGPSTQETQYF TGTGCCAGCGAGACGGAAGGTCCCTCGACCCAAGAGACCCAGTACTTC
TRBJ1-1 - - TRBV18 CASSPGSGVTEAFF TGTGCCAGCTCACCAGGCAGCGGTGTCACTGAAGCTTTCTTT
TRBJ2-7 - - TRBV4-3 CASSQGWRMSEQYF TGCGCCAGCAGCCAAGGCTGGCGGATGAGCGAGCAGTACTTC
TRBJ1-2 - - TRBV7-9 CASSLEGVNYGYTF TGTGCCAGCAGCTTGGAGGGGGTGAACTATGGCTACACCTTC
TRBJ2-7 TRBD2 - TRBV28 CATGLAGVPEQYF TGTGCCACCGGACTAGCGGGAGTTCCCGAGCAGTACTTC
TRBJ2-2 - - TRBV11-3 CASSLGGAGELFF TGTGCCAGCAGCTTAGGGGGGGCCGGGGAGCTGTTTTTT
TRBJ2-1 - - TRBV11-2 CASSVTMEEQFF TGTGCCAGCAGCGTGACTATGGAGGAGCAGTTCTTC
TRBJ2-7 - - TRBV6-1 CASSDPTGAYYDYEQYF TGTGCCAGCAGTGACCCCACGGGGGCCTACTATGACTACGAGCAGTACTTC
TRBJ2-7 - - TRBV5-1 CASSQSLSHEQYF TGCGCCAGCAGCCAATCTCTATCCCACGAGCAGTACTTC
TRBJ1-2 - - TRBV5-6 CASSGVGGDGYTF TGTGCCAGCAGCGGGGTCGGAGGGGATGGCTACACCTTC
TRBJ2-7 - - TRBV6-6 CASSPGGRLGEQYF TGTGCCAGCTCACCAGGGGGGCGCTTAGGCGAGCAGTACTTC
TRBJ1-2 TRBD1 - TRBV28 CASSFVSGGYGYTF TGTGCCAGCAGTTTTGTGTCAGGGGGCTATGGCTACACCTTC
TRBJ2-4 - - TRBV9 CASSPGGAGNIQYF TGTGCCAGCAGCCCCGGCGGGGCGGGGAACATTCAGTACTTC
TRBJ1-6 - few TRBV7-3 CASSPYYNSPLHF TGTGCCAGCAGCCCTTACTATAATTCACCCCTCCACTTT
TRBJ1-1 - - TRBV19 CASTLFQTANTEAFF TGTGCCAGTACTCTTTTCCAGACAGCGAACACTGAAGCTTTCTTT
TRBJ1-1 - - TRBV5-6 CASSYGGEAFF TGTGCCAGCAGCTATGGGGGGGAAGCTTTCTTT
TRBJ2-1 - few TRBV16 CASALRRPVERQFF TGTGCCAGCGCCCTGAGGCGGCCAGTGGAGCGGCAGTTCTTC